This T cell receptor beta chain originates from a study of shared clonotypes between healthy human individuals. Sequencing was performed with immunoSEQ multiplex PCR; in TCRdb, only in-frame clones are kept and a portion is missing. In the table there are millions of clones, approximately 94% of which are singletons. This CDR3 has 15 amino acids. Trimming shortened V by 2 bases and J by 5 bases, and 12 bases separated the two germline ends. The V gene's germline CDR1 is SNHLY and CDR2 FYNNEI. The chain is built from TRBV2 and TRBJ2-2; D perhaps matches TRBD1 (5 bases). Material for sequencing was naive CD4+ T cells sorted from blood. The subset was: CD45RA+ positively selected. The sequence was collected from a man between 18 and 29 years old in good health. CDR3 residues: CASSEQGLKTGELFF. The CDR3 DNA reads TGTGCCAGCAGTGAACAGGGCCTAAAAACCGGGGAGCTGTTTTTT.